The 18 T cell receptor beta chains listed next were all sequenced from one sample in a study of early stage breast cancer tumors. Assay: immunoSEQ multiplex PCR; the TCRdb copy retains only in-frame clones and omits some. This sample has 20,000 to 25,000 clones; 65% to 75% occur once, and the top ten carry about 9.9%. Sequencing was performed on breast tumor tissue. Every receptor here comes from a person aged 60 to 70 with breast cancer.

This chain links TRBV5-4 with TRBJ2-1; 10 nucleotides line up with TRBD2. The ends lost 4 bases at V and 10 bases at J; junction bases unmatched: 14. Germline CDR1 SGHNT, CDR2 YYREEE (reference sequence). This CDR3 contains 16 residues. The CDR3 DNA reads TGTGCCAGCAGCCAGAACCGAGCGGGAGGGCCCGGCGAGCAGTTCTTC. Its protein is CASSQNRAGGPGEQFF.

This chain links TRBV30 with TRBJ2-7; D remains ambiguous. Trimming stripped 3 bases from V and 2 bases from J, with 5 bases between. Germline CDR1 reads GTSNPN; CDR2 reads SVGIG (reference sequence). The CDR3 is 11 amino acids. CDR3 bases: TGTGCCTGGAGCGGTACCTACGAGCAGTACTTC. Encoded protein: CAWSGTYEQYF.

CDR3 protein: CASSPREYPTYEQYF. In DNA form, the CDR3 reads TGTGCCAGCAGCCCTCGGGAATATCCTACCTACGAGCAGTACTTC. The V gene is TRBV11-2, the J gene TRBJ2-7, with a weak D call TRBD2 (5 bases). Germline CDR1 reads SGHAT; CDR2 reads FQNNGV. The ends were cut back, 5 bases at V and 2 bases at J, with 16 bases in the middle. The CDR3 has 15 amino acids.

In this sample, this clone turned up once. This sequence joins TRBV6-1 and TRBJ1-5, with D maybe TRBD1 (6 bases). The CDR3 runs 15 residues. The germline V gene has CDR1 MNHNS and CDR2 SASEGT. V was trimmed by 5 bases and J by 0 bases, leaving 11 bases between them. The CDR3 here is CASSSDRPSNQPQHF. Here the CDR3 DNA reads TGTGCCAGCAGTTCGGACAGACCTAGCAATCAGCCCCAGCATTTT.

This chain's CDR3 is CASSMGGWTEAFF. CDR3 nucleotide sequence: TGTGCCAGTAGTATGGGGGGGTGGACTGAAGCTTTCTTT. The gene calls are TRBV19 and TRBJ1-1, with a weak D call TRBD1 (5 bases). This CDR3 region has 13 residues. CDR1 is LNHDA, CDR2 SQIVND, per germline (reference sequence). Trimming removed 3 bases at V and 5 bases at J, with 10 bases between. Complete variable domain (other parts from reference TRBV19 and TRBJ1-1): DGGITQSPKYLFRKEGQNVTLSCEQNLNHDAMYWYRQDPGQGLRLIYYSQIVNDFQKGDIAEGYSVSREKKESFPLTVTSAQKNPTAFYLCASSMGGWTEAFFGQGTRLTVV.

The J gene is TRBJ2-3, the V gene TRBV6-4, with a weak D call TRBD2 (6 bases). Germline V lookup: CDR1 MRHNA, CDR2 SNTAGT. The CDR3 is made up of 15 amino acids. Trimming removed 0 bases at V and 7 bases at J, with 14 bases between. The CDR3 loop is CASSDSTAGSHTQYF. CDR3 nucleotides: TGTGCCAGCAGTGACTCGACGGCGGGGAGCCATACGCAGTATTTT.

The chain is built from TRBV30 and TRBJ1-4; D uncertain. Germline V CDR1 and CDR2: GTSNPN, SVGIG (reference sequence). The CDR3 length is 14 residues. Trimming removed 0 bases at V and 1 base at J, with 6 bases between. CDR3 DNA: TGTGCCTGGAGTGTTTCAGTAACTAATGAAAAACTGTTTTTT. This encodes CAWSVSVTNEKLFF.

This clone was found a few times. The V call is TRBV9, the J call TRBJ2-3, with D perhaps TRBD2 (6 bases). With 0 bases removed from V and 4 bases from J, the gap between germline ends came to 12 bases. Germline V gene sequence: CDR1 SGDLS, CDR2 YYNGEE. This CDR3 is built from 15 residues. The CDR3 DNA is TGTGCCAGCAGCGTAGAGGGCGGGAACGCAGATACGCAGTATTTT. It encodes CASSVEGGNADTQYF.

This clone was seen a handful of times. This chain joins TRBV28 and TRBJ2-5; 7 positions match TRBD1. Germline CDR1 is MDHEN and CDR2 is SYDVKM. This CDR3 is built from 13 residues. V lost 4 bases, J lost 2 bases, and 1 base stayed unmatched. The CDR3 sequence: CASSSDRQETQYF. In DNA form, the CDR3 reads TGTGCCAGCAGTTCGGACAGGCAAGAGACCCAGTACTTC.

This clone was seen only a few times. This sequence joins TRBV7-2 and TRBJ1-2, with D hard to call. CDR1 and CDR2 (germline): SGHTA, FQGNSA. CDR3 length equals 14 residues. V lost 4 bases and J 6 bases, leaving 15 bases between the germline ends. CDR3 residues: CASSSRSRVDGYTF. CDR3 DNA: TGTGCCAGCAGCTCCCGGTCGAGGGTGGATGGCTACACCTTC.

This chain joins TRBV30 and TRBJ2-3; 7 bases line up with TRBD1. Germline loops: CDR1 GTSNPN, CDR2 SVGIG (reference sequence). The length of the CDR3 is 15 residues. J lost 4 bases, V lost 3 bases, and 10 bases had no gene match. CDR3: CAWSLQGIGADTQYF. The CDR3 region has the DNA TGTGCCTGGAGCCTACAGGGGATAGGGGCAGATACGCAGTATTTT.

With respect to this clone: Additional DNA sequences in this sample encode the identical CDR3. J is TRBJ2-2 and V is TRBV6-4, with TRBD2 identical over 10 bases. Germline trimming cut 4 bases from V and 0 bases from J; bases unmatched to any gene: 5. CDR1 and CDR2 (germline): MRHNA, SNTAGT. The CDR3 covers 17 residues. This chain's CDR3 is CASSVLAGGSNTGELFF. DNA for the CDR3: TGTGCCAGCAGTGTGTTAGCGGGAGGTTCGAACACCGGGGAGCTGTTTTTT.

The J gene is TRBJ2-1, the V gene TRBV29-1; 16 nucleotides align to TRBD2. V was pared by 5 bases and J by 3 bases, with 10 bases of the junction left unmatched. Germline V CDR1 and CDR2: SQVTM, ANQGSEA. The CDR3 runs 18 residues. The CDR3 sequence is CSVFPGLAGGPFYNEQFF. CDR3 sequence (DNA): TGCAGCGTTTTTCCGGGACTAGCGGGAGGGCCTTTCTACAATGAGCAGTTCTTC.

V usage is TRBV2 and J usage is TRBJ1-5; TRBD1 matches at 7 bases. Unmatched junction bases numbered 5, after V lost 6 bases and J lost 0 bases. Germline CDR1 is SNHLY and CDR2 is FYNNEI. The length of the CDR3 is 15 residues. CDR3 in DNA: TGTGCCAGCAGCGGGACAGTGAGTAGCAATCAGCCCCAGCATTTT. This translates into CASSGTVSSNQPQHF. Using reference TRBV2 and TRBJ1-5 for the parts outside the CDR3, the full variable domain is EPEVTQTPSHQVTQMGQEVILRCVPISNHLYFYWYRQILGQKVEFLVSFYNNEISEKSEIFDDQFSVERPDGSNFTLKIRSTKLEDSAMYFCASSGTVSSNQPQHFGDGTRLSIL.

This rearrangement joins TRBV7-8 to TRBJ2-3, with D perhaps TRBD2 (5 bases). Germline values: CDR1 SGHVS, CDR2 FQNEAQ. CDR3 length: 14 amino acids. Trimming took 3 bases from V and 6 from J, leaving 13 bases between them. The CDR3 spells CASSFPPTGDTQYF. The CDR3 nucleotides read TGTGCCAGCAGCTTCCCGCCCACGGGGGATACGCAGTATTTT.

The chain employs TRBV4-3 and TRBJ2-4; 8 bases match TRBD1. V dropped 2 bases and J dropped 8; count of bases not matched to a gene: 11. The CDR3 sequence is 16 residues long. Germline V CDR1 and CDR2: LGHNA, YSLEER. CDR3 sequence (DNA): TGCGCCAGCAGCCAACGAAGGACAGGGTGGGGGGACATTCAGTACTTC. Protein product: CASSQRRTGWGDIQYF.

This clone was seen only once. The genes are TRBV25-1 and TRBJ2-5; 11 bases align to TRBD2. With 6 bases clipped from V and 5 bases from J, the junction kept 5 bases outside the gene matches. CDR1 and CDR2 from the germline V gene are MGHDK and SYGVNS. The CDR3 has 14 amino acids. The CDR3 is CASRGSGRGETQYF. The DNA for the CDR3 is TGTGCCAGCAGGGGTAGCGGGAGGGGGGAGACCCAGTACTTC.

By proportion, this clone is large. The chain combines TRBV9 with TRBJ1-1; 7 bases align to TRBD1. This CDR3 contains 15 residues. The V and J ends lost 0 bases and 1 base, in that order; junction bases with no gene match: 3. CDR1 is SGDLS, CDR2 YYNGEE, per germline. The CDR3, as DNA: TGTGCCAGCAGCGTAGGGTCAGGGGGGAACACTGAAGCTTTCTTT. Encoded protein: CASSVGSGGNTEAFF.